The 2 T cell receptor beta chains in this list originate from one sample, sequenced in a study of cytomegalovirus exposure and HLA in healthy donors (TCRdb year 2017). To prepare the library, the immunoSEQ multiplex PCR assay was applied. For the multiplex PCR, a mixture combining 60 forward primers for TCR Vbeta segments and 13 reverse primers for TCR Jbeta segments was used. As stored in TCRdb, this immuneACCESS dataset retains in-frame rearrangements with V and J assigned. A fraction of the clones does not appear; measured against another copy, unresolved V genes explain less than half of the discrepancy, and the remainder lacks a known reason. For this sample there are about 160,000 clones; just over 75% appear just once. The ten largest make up more than 0.8% of the sample. Input material: PBMCs. These receptors originate from a woman aged 40 to 50 in good health and CMV-seronegative.

V and J are TRBV27 and TRBJ2-7, with TRBD2 matching 10 bases. Trimming cost V 7 bases and J 5 bases; bases outside gene matches: 8. This CDR3 has 14 amino acids. The germline CDR1 and CDR2 sequences are MNHEY and SMNVEV (reference sequence). In DNA, the CDR3 is TGTGCCAGCATGTGGGCTAGCGGGGGTAACGAGCAGTACTTC. Translation gives CASMWASGGNEQYF.

The chain has TRBV27 and TRBJ2-1; possibly TRBD1 for D (7 bases). The CDR3 totals 11 residues. The germline CDR1 and CDR2 sequences are MNHEY and SMNVEV (reference sequence). V lost 5 bases, J lost 9 bases, and 8 bases lay in between. CDR3 sequence: CASSQGGEQFF. DNA of the CDR3: TGTGCCAGCAGTCAGGGGGGTGAGCAGTTCTTC.